This entry lists 27 T cell receptor beta chains sequenced from one sample in a study of T cells in Graves' hyperthyroidism and ophthalmopathy. The CDR3 regions of TCR beta were amplified from RNA transcripts. A set of HTBI primers served as the primers for a first-round RT-PCR of the TCR CDR3. TCRdb independently ran MiXCR on the multiplex PCR reads; one entry per CDR3 protein. Of under 450,000 distinct CDR3 sequences in the sample, about 13% were seen once. Sequenced material: blood. Every receptor here comes from a man aged 25 to 45 with Graves' hyperthyroidism that later progressed to Graves' ophthalmopathy.

This clonotype was seen ten or more times. The chain uses TRBV18 and TRBJ2-1; TRBD2 matches 12 bases. Germline V gene data show CDR1 as KGHSH and CDR2 as LQKENI. V shed 1 base and J 5 bases; nucleotides not matched to a gene: 9. The CDR3 loop spans 18 amino acids. The CDR3 bases are TGTGCCAGCTCACCACGCGAACTACTAGCGGGGGGTGACAATGAGCAGTTCTTC. Translated: CASSPRELLAGGDNEQFF.

Ten or more counts support this clonotype. The chain has TRBV28 and TRBJ1-5; the match to TRBD1 covers 8 bases. The germline CDR1 and CDR2 sequences are MDHEN and SYDVKM. This CDR3 spans 15 amino acids. With 2 bases clipped from V and 4 bases from J, the junction kept 4 bases outside the gene matches. CDR3 loop: CASSLPRGQNQPQHF. In DNA, the CDR3 is TGTGCCAGCAGTTTACCCAGGGGGCAAAATCAGCCCCAGCATTTT.

This clonotype was counted many times. The rearrangement joins TRBV28 to TRBJ1-5; D unresolved. The V gene's germline CDR1 is MDHEN and CDR2 SYDVKM. Trimming took 1 base from V and 2 from J, leaving 6 bases between them. CDR3 length: 14 amino acids. The CDR3 nucleotides read TGTGCCAGCAGTTTATCGGTGGGCAATCAGCCCCAGCATTTT. Amino acids: CASSLSVGNQPQHF.

This clonotype was detected only a few times. This chain links TRBV3-1 with TRBJ2-3, with D perhaps matching TRBD1 (6 bases). Germline V gene sequence: CDR1 LGHDT, CDR2 YNNKEL (reference sequence). This CDR3 contains 15 residues. V was shortened by 1 base and J by 6 bases, with 14 bases between the two germline ends. CDR3 sequence reads: CASSQGFRGFDTQYF. In DNA form, the CDR3 reads TGTGCCAGCAGCCAAGGATTCAGGGGTTTTGATACGCAGTATTTT.

Remarks on this clonotype: A much bigger clone sits one base away, suggesting this may be a read error. This chain joins TRBV6-2 or TRBV6-3 and TRBJ2-1, with D perhaps matching TRBD1 (5 bases). The CDR3 runs to 14 residues. Trimming shortened V by 1 base and J by 8 bases, and 12 bases separated the two germline ends. Looked up from germline, CDR1 is MNHEY and CDR2 is SVGEGT. The CDR3 loop reads CASSYFRTSDEQFF. For the CDR3, the DNA is TGTGCCAGCAGTTACTTCCGGACAAGCGATGAGCAGTTCTTC.

Many counts were recorded for this clonotype. The gene calls are TRBV28 and TRBJ2-3, with D maybe TRBD2 (5 bases). CDR1 and CDR2 from the germline V gene are MDHEN and SYDVKM. The length of the CDR3 is 15 residues. V lost 3 bases and J lost 8, with 18 bases in between. This CDR3 reads CASSFLGQSRATQYF. The CDR3 nucleotides read TGTGCCAGCAGTTTCCTCGGGCAGTCGAGGGCTACGCAGTATTTT.

V usage is TRBV10-3 and J usage is TRBJ2-3; D perhaps matches TRBD2 (6 bases). The CDR3 totals 17 residues. The V and J ends lost 0 bases and 0 bases respectively, with 13 bases between them. Per the germline V gene, CDR1 is ENHRY and CDR2 is SYGVKD. The CDR3 loop reads CAISESGGGASTDTQYF. DNA of the CDR3: TGTGCCATCAGTGAGTCCGGAGGAGGGGCCAGCACAGATACGCAGTATTTT.

This clonotype was observed once. A single base separates this from a much larger clone, so it may be a read error. The chain recombines TRBV6-2 or TRBV6-3 with TRBJ1-2, with 7 bases lining up with TRBD1. The CDR3 contains 14 residues. The V and J ends lost 10 bases and 4 bases, in that order; junction bases with no gene match: 12. Germline V gene sequence: CDR1 MNHEY, CDR2 SVGEGT. The CDR3 spells CATRDSPTSYGYTF. CDR3 coding DNA: TGTGCCACTCGGGACAGCCCAACTAGCTATGGCTACACCTTC.

This clonotype was seen many times. The V and J genes are TRBV6-1 and TRBJ2-5; 9 nucleotides agree with TRBD1. Germline lookup yields CDR1 MNHNS and CDR2 SASEGT. V shed 6 bases, J shed 5 bases, and the junction held 7 bases outside the gene matches. The CDR3 spans 14 residues. The CDR3 nucleotides read TGTGCCAGCAGAACGGACAGGGGAGGCGAGACCCAGTACTTC. It specifies CASRTDRGGETQYF.

The V gene is TRBV19, the J gene TRBJ2-1, with 7 bases lining up with TRBD2. This CDR3 is 17 amino acids long. V lost 4 bases and J lost 8; bases outside the gene matches: 17. The germline CDR1 and CDR2 sequences are LNHDA and SQIVND (reference sequence). CDR3 region: CASSRVRGTPGRDEQFF. The CDR3 DNA reads TGTGCCAGTAGTAGAGTTCGAGGGACCCCGGGGAGGGATGAGCAGTTCTTC.

This clonotype came up many times. The chain recombines TRBV13 with TRBJ2-3; the match to TRBD2 covers 7 bases. The germline gives CDR1 PRHDT, CDR2 FYEKMQ (reference sequence). This CDR3 is built from 16 residues. J was trimmed by 4 bases and V by 2 bases; bases with no gene match: 9. CDR3 amino acids: CASSLSGAPQSDTQYF. As DNA, the CDR3 is TGTGCCAGCAGCTTAAGCGGGGCACCTCAGTCAGATACGCAGTATTTT.

This clonotype was seen a few times. This rearrangement joins TRBV15 to TRBJ1-6; D may be TRBD1 (6 bases). V lost 4 bases to trimming and J lost 7 bases, with 14 bases between them. The germline V gene has CDR1 LNHNV and CDR2 YYDKDF (reference sequence). CDR3 length: 15 amino acids. The CDR3 region has the DNA TGTGCCACCAGCAAGGAGGGGGTGAGGAATTCACCCCTCCACTTT. As protein: CATSKEGVRNSPLHF.

As for this clonotype: This sequence may be a read error, since a much larger clone differs from it by one base. The chain links TRBV7-8 to TRBJ1-3; D gene unclear. This CDR3 has 15 amino acids. CDR1 and CDR2 (germline): SGHVS, FQNEAQ. Trimming removed 1 base from V and 4 bases from J, with 11 bases in between. In DNA form, the CDR3 reads TGTGCCAGCAGCTTAGAAGGCAGGCGGGGAAACACCATATATTTT. Encoded protein: CASSLEGRRGNTIYF.

This clonotype has at least ten counts. The gene calls are TRBV6-1 and TRBJ2-3; weak D call: TRBD1 (5 bases). With 3 bases removed from V and 1 base from J, the gap between germline ends came to 8 bases. Germline V gives CDR1 MNHNS, CDR2 SASEGT. This CDR3 contains 14 residues. CDR3 in amino acids: CASSDRGGTDTQYF. In nucleotides, the CDR3 is TGTGCCAGCAGTGATAGGGGCGGCACAGATACGCAGTATTTT.

The sample holds many counts of this clonotype. V is TRBV20-1 and J is TRBJ2-1, with 11 nucleotides matching TRBD2. J gave up 4 bases and V 5 bases, and 4 bases lay outside the gene matches. The CDR3 loop spans 14 amino acids. CDR1 and CDR2 (germline): DFQATT, SNEGSKA (reference sequence). CDR3 in DNA: TGCAGTGCTGACTGGACTAGCGGGTACAATGAGCAGTTCTTC. It translates to CSADWTSGYNEQFF.

At least ten counts were recorded for this clonotype. This chain connects TRBV24-1 to TRBJ2-3; 9 bases agree with TRBD1. CDR1 and CDR2 (germline): KGHDR, SFDVKD. J lost 1 base, V lost 7 bases, and 5 bases had no gene match. The CDR3 is 15 residues long. The CDR3 nucleotides read TGTGCCACCAGACCGGGACAGGGAGGCACAGATACGCAGTATTTT. This translates into CATRPGQGGTDTQYF.

Details on this clonotype: A much bigger clone sits one base away, suggesting this may be a read error. The J gene is TRBJ2-3, the V gene TRBV3-1, with unresolved D. Germline CDR1 and CDR2: LGHDT and YNNKEL (reference sequence). Trimming took off 1 base at V and 11 bases at J, with 10 bases between the two ends. The CDR3 covers 12 residues. The CDR3 DNA follows: TGTGCCAGCAGCCAAGGGAGATCAGAGCAGTATTTT. It specifies CASSQGRSEQYF.

This clonotype was seen only a few times. This chain uses TRBV12-3 or TRBV12-4 with TRBJ1-5; D gene ambiguous. The CDR3 is 13 amino acids. Trimming cost V 2 bases and J 3 bases, with 5 bases left between them. The CDR3: CASSLQYNQPQHF. CDR3 bases: TGTGCCAGCAGTTTACAGTACAATCAGCCCCAGCATTTT.

This clonotype was seen a few times. The rearrangement links TRBV4-2 to TRBJ1-2, with 9 nucleotides matching TRBD1. The trim removed 0 bases at V and 4 bases at J, leaving 15 bases unmatched. Per germline, CDR1 LGHNA and CDR2 YNFKEQ. There are 19 residues in the CDR3. The DNA for the CDR3 is TGTGCCAGCAGCCAAGATCTAGGGACAGGGTCATCACGGCTCTATGGCTACACCTTC. This translates into CASSQDLGTGSSRLYGYTF.

The chain carries TRBV18 and TRBJ2-3; a weak D match, TRBD2 (7 bases). With 3 bases removed from V and 3 bases from J, the gap between germline ends came to 13 bases. Germline values: CDR1 KGHSH, CDR2 LQKENI. CDR3 size: 15 residues. CDR3 coding DNA: TGTGCCAGCTCACCCGTAGGGGGGGAAACAGATACGCAGTATTTT. Translating it yields CASSPVGGETDTQYF.

The table lists this clonotype with a count of one. The chain employs TRBV4-1 and TRBJ1-4, with 7 nucleotides matching TRBD1. Germline-derived CDR1 and CDR2 are MGHRA and YSYEKL. Losses at the gene ends were 4 bases for V and 3 bases for J; bases not matched to a gene: 5. The CDR3 runs to 15 residues. The CDR3 spells CASSRTGASNEKLFF. In DNA, the CDR3 is TGCGCCAGCAGCCGAACAGGGGCTTCTAATGAAAAACTGTTTTTT.

This clonotype was counted ten times or more. This chain links TRBV7-2 with TRBJ2-1; TRBD2 agrees at 7 bases. CDR1 is SGHTA, CDR2 FQGNSA, per germline. CDR3 length: 16 amino acids. The ends lost 0 bases at V and 0 bases at J; junction bases unmatched: 2. The CDR3 DNA is TGTGCCAGCAGCTTAGCGGGACTACTCTCCTACAATGAGCAGTTCTTC. As protein: CASSLAGLLSYNEQFF. Together with reference TRBV7-2 and TRBJ2-1, the CDR3 gives the full variable domain: GAGVSQSPSNKVTEKGKDVELRCDPISGHTALYWYRQSLGQGLEFLIYFQGNSAPDKSGLPSDRFSAERTGGSVSTLTIQRTQQEDSAVYLCASSLAGLLSYNEQFFGPGTRLTVL.

This clonotype was picked up many times. This CDR3 reads CASSFGGIAYNSPLHF. The DNA for the CDR3 is TGTGCCAGCAGTTTCGGGGGTATCGCCTATAATTCACCCCTCCACTTT. The gene calls are TRBV27 and TRBJ1-6; D is possibly TRBD1 (5 bases). V dropped 3 bases and J dropped 2 bases, with 11 bases sitting between them. The CDR3 sequence is 16 residues long. CDR1 is MNHEY and CDR2 is SMNVEV in the germline V gene (reference sequence).

This clonotype was seen ten or more times. The J gene is TRBJ2-5, the V gene TRBV12-5; 8 positions match TRBD1. The CDR3 consists of 14 residues. Germline V gene lookup returns CDR1 LGHNT and CDR2 FRNRAP. Unmatched junction bases numbered 6, after V lost 5 bases and J lost 4 bases. The CDR3 loop is CASGPTDRVETQYF. The CDR3 bases are TGTGCTAGTGGTCCAACGGACAGGGTAGAGACCCAGTACTTC.

The sample holds many counts of this clonotype. The rearrangement uses TRBV6-1 and TRBJ1-1; D unclear. The CDR3 totals 14 residues. CDR1 and CDR2 (germline): MNHNS, SASEGT. V dropped 4 bases and J dropped 5 bases, with 14 bases sitting between them. The CDR3 protein is CASSVSGIGTEAFF. CDR3 DNA: TGTGCCAGCAGTGTGTCAGGTATCGGGACTGAAGCTTTCTTT.

This clonotype has more than one count but fewer than ten. This chain connects TRBV20-1 to TRBJ2-3, with 8 bases matching TRBD1. Losses at the gene ends were 0 bases for V and 2 bases for J; bases not matched to a gene: 10. The germline CDR1 and CDR2 sequences are DFQATT and SNEGSKA (reference sequence). The CDR3 sequence is 17 residues long. CDR3 in amino acids: CSARDLAGTGSTDTQYF. The CDR3 nucleotides read TGCAGTGCTAGAGATCTAGCCGGGACAGGATCCACAGATACGCAGTATTTT.

The sample holds a few counts of this clonotype. The J gene is TRBJ2-2, the V gene TRBV10-2; 12 bases map to TRBD2. Germline assignment: CDR1 WSHSY and CDR2 SAAADI. The CDR3 runs to 16 residues. V was clipped by 3 bases and J by 5 bases; unmatched bases: 4. The CDR3 DNA is TGCGCCAGCAGTGAAACTAGCGGGGGGCCTACCGGGGAGCTGTTTTTT. Its translation: CASSETSGGPTGELFF.